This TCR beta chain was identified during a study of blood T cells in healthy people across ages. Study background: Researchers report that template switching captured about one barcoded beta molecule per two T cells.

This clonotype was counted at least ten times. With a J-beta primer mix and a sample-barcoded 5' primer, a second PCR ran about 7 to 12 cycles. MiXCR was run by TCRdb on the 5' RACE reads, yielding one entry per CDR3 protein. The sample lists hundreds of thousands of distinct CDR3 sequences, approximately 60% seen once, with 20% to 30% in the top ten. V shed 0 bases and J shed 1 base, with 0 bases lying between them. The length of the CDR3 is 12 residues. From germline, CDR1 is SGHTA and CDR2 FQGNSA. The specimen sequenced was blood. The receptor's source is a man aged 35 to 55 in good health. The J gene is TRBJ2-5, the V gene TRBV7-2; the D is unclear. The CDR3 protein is CASSLAQETQYF. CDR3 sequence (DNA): TGTGCCAGCAGCTTAGCCCAAGAGACCCAGTACTTC.